Only a few counts were recorded for the clone carrying this TCR beta chain. Its antigen is not identified. This sample is drawn from a study of CD4+ T cells in melanoma. Study-wide results and caveats: CD8+ T cell, macrophage and B cell function reportedly correlated with neoantigen-specific CD4+ T cells. Neoantigen-specific CD4+ T cells in melanoma reportedly had diverse differentiation states.

Method: immunoSEQ multiplex PCR; TCRdb's copy keeps in-frame clones and lacks some. The sample holds approximately 14,000 clones, roughly 63% seen once. With V trimmed by 7 bases and J by 4 bases, 4 bases remained unmatched. CDR3 length: 14 amino acids. CDR1 is SEHNR and CDR2 is FQNEAQ in the germline V gene (reference sequence). This chain connects TRBV7-9 to TRBJ1-6; 7 positions agree with TRBD1. Material for sequencing was cells from a culture (not recorded whether cultured in vitro). The receptor was derived from a human donor with melanoma. CDR3 DNA sequence: TGTGCCAGCAAAACGGGACAGTATAATTCACCCCTCCACTTT. It encodes CASKTGQYNSPLHF. The full variable domain, completed using reference TRBV7-9 and TRBJ1-6, is DTGVSQNPRHKITKRGQNVTFRCDPISEHNRLYWYRQTLGQGPEFLTYFQNEAQLEKSRLLSDRFSAERPKGSFSTLEIQRTEQGDSAMYLCASKTGQYNSPLHFGNGTRLTVT.